Shown below are 7 T cell receptor beta chains from a single sample sequenced in a study of Ad26.COV2.S vaccination and SARS-CoV-2 variants. Treatment given: about 20 received Ad26.COV2.S at low or high dose, single or two shots; 5 received placebo; per-sample allocation not given. Material that was analyzed had been drawn on day 63 after the first vaccine or placebo injection. Profiling relied on immunoSEQ multiplex PCR, and the TCRdb table lists in-frame clones only, not all of them. The profile shows hundreds of thousands of clones, around nine tenths of them singletons. Here the sequenced sample was peripheral blood, taken in a trial of Ad26.COV2.S vaccine versus placebo. These receptors all stem from a person between 18 and 65 years old who received the Ad26.COV2.S COVID-19 vaccine or a placebo.

CDR3 bases: TGTGCCAGCAGCTTAGAGACAGGGATTCGTATAAATGAGCAGTTCTTC. It is translated as CASSLETGIRINEQFF. V usage is TRBV13 and J usage is TRBJ2-1; 7 bases line up with TRBD1. The CDR3 runs 16 residues. Germline V gene lookup returns CDR1 PRHDT and CDR2 FYEKMQ (reference sequence). J lost 7 bases, V lost 1 base, and 10 bases had no gene match. The full variable domain, its missing parts supplied by reference TRBV13 and TRBJ2-1, is AAGVIQSPRHLIKEKRETATLKCYPIPRHDTVYWYQQGPGQDPQFLISFYEKMQSDKGSIPDRFSAQQFSDYHSELNMSSLELGDSALYFCASSLETGIRINEQFFGPGTRLTVL.

The J gene is TRBJ2-7, the V gene TRBV5-4; 12 bases line up with TRBD1. Germline V CDR1 and CDR2: SGHNT, YYREEE (reference sequence). The V gene end was trimmed by 4 bases and the J gene end by 4 bases; junction bases not matched to a gene: 6. The CDR3 runs to 15 residues. The CDR3 DNA reads as TGTGCCAGCAGCACGGGACAGGGGGCGTTTTACGAGCAGTACTTC. This translates into CASSTGQGAFYEQYF.

The genes are TRBV7-2 and TRBJ1-2; D is unclear. Germline assignment: CDR1 SGHTA and CDR2 FQGNSA. The CDR3 consists of 14 residues. The ends were cut back, 5 bases at V and 0 bases at J, with 10 bases in the middle. Here the CDR3 reads CASSTATANYGYTF. The DNA of the CDR3 is TGTGCCAGCAGCACCGCGACCGCTAACTATGGCTACACCTTC.

This chain connects TRBV30 to TRBJ1-6; D is unclear. The V end was cut by 5 bases, the J end by 1 base, with 15 bases between. The CDR3 is 16 amino acids. The germline gives CDR1 GTSNPN, CDR2 SVGIG (reference sequence). CDR3 in DNA: TGTGCCTGGTCCGGAGTCCTCAGATCCTATAATTCACCCCTCCACTTT. Encoded protein: CAWSGVLRSYNSPLHF.

The CDR3 nucleotides are TGTGCCAGTTCTAGCGGGGGAGGGGATACGCAGTATTTT. Protein product: CASSSGGGDTQYF. The chain combines TRBV27 with TRBJ2-3; 10 bases map to TRBD2. The CDR3 consists of 13 residues. Germline V lookup: CDR1 MNHEY, CDR2 SMNVEV (reference sequence). The J segment lost 6 bases and the V segment lost 9 bases, leaving 6 bases of the junction unmatched.

The J gene is TRBJ2-2, the V gene TRBV18; D gene unclear. CDR1 and CDR2 from the germline V gene are KGHSH and LQKENI. This CDR3 has 15 amino acids. Trimming left V 0 bases short and J 6 bases short, with 11 bases between. The CDR3 DNA follows: TGTGCCAGCTCACCACCGATAGCTACGGCCGGGGAGCTGTTTTTT. This gives the protein CASSPPIATAGELFF.

The J gene is TRBJ1-2, the V gene TRBV6-5; D might be TRBD1 (6 bases). The CDR3 length is 12 residues. Germline CDR1 and CDR2: MNHEY and SVGAGI. V dropped 7 bases and J dropped 7 bases, with 13 bases sitting between them. DNA for the CDR3: TGTGCCAGCACCCGGGGGGGCCGTGGCTACACCTTC. It encodes CASTRGGRGYTF.